Following are 26 T cell receptor beta chains from one sample sequenced in a study of blood T cell repertoires in COVID-19. Assay used: immunoSEQ multiplex PCR; TCRdb lists only in-frame clones, some missing. The data show some 230,000 clones, with approximately 80% seen just once and just under 7.5% held by the top ten. The specimen sequenced was peripheral blood. The receptors here all came from a woman in her forties or fifties with acute or convalescent COVID-19.

This clone was picked up one time. This chain joins TRBV19 and TRBJ1-5; TRBD1 agrees at 8 bases. The CDR3 runs 15 residues. Germline lookup yields CDR1 LNHDA and CDR2 SQIVND (reference sequence). The V and J ends lost 0 bases and 7 bases, in that order; junction bases with no gene match: 5. CDR3 sequence reads: CASSIDPRGHQPQHF. In nucleotides, the CDR3 is TGTGCCAGTAGTATAGACCCCAGGGGGCACCAGCCCCAGCATTTT.

This clone was seen a handful of times. The chain recombines TRBV14 with TRBJ2-7, with 12 bases matching TRBD2. The germline V gene encodes CDR1 SGHDN and CDR2 FVKESK. CDR3 length equals 17 residues. Losses at the gene ends were 4 bases for V and 3 bases for J; bases not matched to a gene: 10. The DNA of the CDR3 is TGTGCCAGCAGCCGGGGTATTCTAGCGGGAGGGAGCTACGAGCAGTACTTC. Protein product: CASSRGILAGGSYEQYF.

The chain joins TRBV7-2 to TRBJ2-2; 8 nucleotides agree with TRBD2. The germline CDR1 and CDR2 sequences are SGHTA and FQGNSA. After removal of 5 bases from V and 2 bases from J, the junction contained 7 bases not matched to a gene. This CDR3 comprises 16 residues. CDR3 loop: CASSSRLAINTGELFF. CDR3 DNA: TGTGCCAGCAGCAGCAGACTAGCGATAAACACCGGGGAGCTGTTTTTT.

CDR3 sequence: CASTVGGTGSLGANVLTF. The CDR3 coding sequence is TGTGCCAGCACCGTAGGGGGGACAGGGAGTCTCGGGGCCAACGTCCTGACTTTC. The chain joins TRBV28 to TRBJ2-6; 9 bases agree with TRBD1. J lost 4 bases, V lost 7 bases, and 14 bases had no gene match. Germline assignment: CDR1 MDHEN and CDR2 SYDVKM. The CDR3 spans 18 residues.

This chain connects TRBV7-8 to TRBJ2-7, with 9 bases fitting TRBD1. This CDR3 is built from 15 residues. J lost 6 bases, V lost 6 bases, and 12 bases had no gene match. Germline V gene sequence: CDR1 SGHVS, CDR2 FQNEAQ. The CDR3 spells CASRIAGTGTSEQYF. The CDR3 DNA reads as TGTGCCAGCAGGATAGCCGGGACAGGGACCTCCGAGCAGTACTTC. The whole variable domain, remainder taken from reference TRBV7-8 and TRBJ2-7, is GAGVSQSPRYKVAKRGQDVALRCDPISGHVSLFWYQQALGQGPEFLTYFQNEAQLDKSGLPSDRFFAERPEGSVSTLKIQRTQQEDSAVYLCASRIAGTGTSEQYFGPGTRLTVT.

V is TRBV9 and J is TRBJ1-1; maybe TRBD1 (5 bases). Deletions cut 3 bases from V and 4 bases from J, with 22 bases between. Per germline, CDR1 SGDLS and CDR2 YYNGEE. The CDR3 runs 17 residues. CDR3 region: CASSAGGKTARGTEAFF. CDR3 in DNA: TGTGCCAGCAGCGCGGGCGGGAAAACAGCAAGGGGCACTGAAGCTTTCTTT.

The genes are TRBV7-2 and TRBJ1-4, with D possibly being TRBD1 (6 bases). V was clipped by 3 bases and J by 5 bases, with 13 bases between them. CDR3 length: 15 residues. Germline V gives CDR1 SGHTA, CDR2 FQGNSA. The CDR3 DNA reads as TGTGCCAGCAGCTTTCAGACAGGATGGAATGAAAAACTGTTTTTT. This sequence encodes CASSFQTGWNEKLFF.

J is TRBJ2-3 and V is TRBV6-6; D gene unclear. Looked up from germline, CDR1 is MNHNY and CDR2 is SVGAGI (reference sequence). V gave up 5 bases and J gave up 2 bases, with 5 bases separating them. The CDR3 is made up of 12 amino acids. In nucleotides, the CDR3 is TGTGCCAGCAGTAAATACACAGATACGCAGTATTTT. This sequence encodes CASSKYTDTQYF.

The rearrangement joins TRBV29-1 to TRBJ2-7, with D perhaps TRBD2 (7 bases). The V end lost 7 bases, the J end lost 5 bases, and 18 bases lay between the germline ends. CDR3 length equals 13 residues. Per germline, CDR1 SQVTM and CDR2 ANQGSEA. CDR3 nucleotide sequence: TGCAGCGCCCGTCGGGGGGCGCGAGACGAGCAGTACTTC. Translating it yields CSARRGARDEQYF.

The sample holds a few counts of this clone. The chain employs TRBV6-5 and TRBJ1-1; D may be TRBD1 (6 bases). Germline assignment: CDR1 MNHEY and CDR2 SVGAGI. CDR3 length: 15 amino acids. The germline V and J ends were trimmed by 6 bases and 5 bases, with 19 bases remaining between them. DNA for the CDR3: TGTGCCAGCAGGGCACAGGGACGGGTAATTACTGAAGCTTTCTTT. It translates to CASRAQGRVITEAFF.

A remark on this clone: Other DNA sequences within the sample encode an identical CDR3. DNA of the CDR3: TGTGCCAGCAGCGTAGGGGACAGATTGAACACTGAAGCTTTCTTT. Its translation: CASSVGDRLNTEAFF. The gene calls are TRBV9 and TRBJ1-1; 7 bases agree with TRBD1. V shed 0 bases and J 0 bases; nucleotides not matched to a gene: 2. Germline V gene lookup returns CDR1 SGDLS and CDR2 YYNGEE. There are 15 residues in the CDR3.

CDR3 loop: CASSLARPGGELFF. In DNA, the CDR3 is TGTGCCAGCAGTCTAGCTCGGCCTGGCGGGGAGCTGTTTTTT. V usage is TRBV28 and J usage is TRBJ2-2; perhaps TRBD2 as D (5 bases). Deletions cut 5 bases from V and 7 bases from J, with 14 bases between. This CDR3 has 14 residues. Germline loops: CDR1 MDHEN, CDR2 SYDVKM.

The chain is built from TRBV24-1 and TRBJ2-3; TRBD2 might be the D (6 bases). Per germline, CDR1 KGHDR and CDR2 SFDVKD. The CDR3 extends over 13 amino acids. The V and J ends lost 5 bases and 6 bases respectively, with 11 bases between them. CDR3 residues: CATSGPGVDTQYF. The CDR3 DNA reads TGTGCCACCAGTGGTCCGGGGGTGGATACGCAGTATTTT.

V is TRBV24-1 and J is TRBJ2-3, with 7 bases identical to TRBD2. Trimming cost V 0 bases and J 3 bases; bases outside gene matches: 5. Germline V gene sequence: CDR1 KGHDR, CDR2 SFDVKD. The CDR3 runs to 16 residues. The CDR3 coding sequence is TGTGCCACCAGTGATTTGCAGCGGGGTGGGACAGATACGCAGTATTTT. It codes for CATSDLQRGGTDTQYF.

This rearrangement joins TRBV9 to TRBJ2-3, with D tentatively TRBD2 (6 bases). Between the trimmed V and J ends, which lost 4 bases and 0 bases, there was a span of 12 bases. The V gene's germline CDR1 is SGDLS and CDR2 YYNGEE. The CDR3 contains 15 residues. The CDR3 DNA sequence: TGTGCCAGCAGCCCTATGGGACTGAGCACAGATACGCAGTATTTT. This codes for CASSPMGLSTDTQYF.

This clone has at least ten counts. This chain links TRBV28 with TRBJ2-1; D gene unclear. Germline lookup yields CDR1 MDHEN and CDR2 SYDVKM. V lost 6 bases and J lost 0, with 9 bases in between. The CDR3 contains 14 residues. The CDR3 DNA follows: TGTGCCAGCAGCCCCACTATCTCCTACAATGAGCAGTTCTTC. Amino acid sequence: CASSPTISYNEQFF.

This chain connects TRBV12-3 or TRBV12-4 to TRBJ2-5; 8 nucleotides line up with TRBD2. Trimming took 7 bases from V and 5 from J; bases not matched to a gene: 6. The CDR3 is made up of 13 amino acids. The CDR3 here is CASTPGTSETQYF. The CDR3 DNA sequence: TGTGCCAGCACCCCCGGGACTAGTGAGACCCAGTACTTC.

The chain carries TRBV6-5 and TRBJ1-1; a possible D gene is TRBD1 (5 bases). This CDR3 is built from 14 residues. V was clipped by 2 bases and J by 0 bases, with 7 bases between them. From germline, CDR1 is MNHEY and CDR2 SVGAGI. The CDR3 DNA sequence: TGTGCCAGCAGTTACGGCAGGGTGAACACTGAAGCTTTCTTT. This encodes CASSYGRVNTEAFF.

This chain uses TRBV20-1 with TRBJ2-5, with 9 bases aligning to TRBD2. CDR3 size: 14 residues. From germline, CDR1 is DFQATT and CDR2 SNEGSKA (reference sequence). J gave up 4 bases and V 3 bases, and 6 bases lay outside the gene matches. The CDR3 loop reads CSASIAGVGETQYF. CDR3 nucleotide sequence: TGCAGTGCTAGTATAGCGGGGGTAGGAGAGACCCAGTACTTC.

The CDR3 DNA reads TGCGCCAGCAGCTCAGGGACTCACGGGGAGCTGTTTTTT. This codes for CASSSGTHGELFF. The V and J genes are TRBV5-1 and TRBJ2-2; TRBD2 might be the D (6 bases). CDR1 and CDR2 (germline): SGHRS, YFSETQ. The CDR3 covers 13 residues. Trimming shortened V by 3 bases and J by 7 bases, and 10 bases separated the two germline ends.

V is TRBV19 and J is TRBJ1-1; 8 bases align to TRBD1. Trimming at V came to 5 bases and at J to 3 bases, leaving 11 bases not matched to a gene. This CDR3 spans 16 amino acids. Germline assignment: CDR1 LNHDA and CDR2 SQIVND (reference sequence). The CDR3, as DNA: TGTGCCAGTAGTGTCGGAGAGACAGGGGTTGACACTGAAGCTTTCTTT. This translates into CASSVGETGVDTEAFF.

V and J are TRBV7-3 and TRBJ2-1; TRBD2 might be the D (6 bases). Germline CDR1 and CDR2: SGHTA and FQGTGA. This CDR3 has 15 residues. V was trimmed by 0 bases and J by 8 bases, leaving 14 bases between them. CDR3 amino acids: CASSLTGGPHDEQFF. The CDR3 DNA sequence: TGTGCCAGCAGCTTAACGGGGGGTCCCCACGATGAGCAGTTCTTC. Full variable domain (outside the CDR3, taken from reference TRBV7-3 and TRBJ2-1): GAGVSQTPSNKVTEKGKYVELRCDPISGHTALYWYRQSLGQGPEFLIYFQGTGAADDSGLPNDRFFAVRPEGSVSTLKIQRTERGDSAVYLCASSLTGGPHDEQFFGPGTRLTVL.

The genes are TRBV7-9 and TRBJ2-7; 11 positions match TRBD2. Unmatched junction bases numbered 8, after V lost 5 bases and J lost 5 bases. The germline V gene has CDR1 SEHNR and CDR2 FQNEAQ (reference sequence). The CDR3 consists of 15 residues. The CDR3 region is CASSATSGKSHEQYF. CDR3 DNA sequence: TGTGCCAGCAGCGCGACTAGCGGGAAGTCCCACGAGCAGTACTTC.

The CDR3 protein is CASSWGLAGVGEQFF. The CDR3 bases are TGTGCCAGCAGCTGGGGACTAGCGGGAGTAGGTGAGCAGTTCTTC. The J gene is TRBJ2-1, the V gene TRBV5-6; 14 nucleotides match TRBD2. Looked up from germline, CDR1 is SGHDT and CDR2 is YYEEEE. V dropped 3 bases and J dropped 9; count of bases not matched to a gene: 5. This CDR3 is 15 amino acids long. Together with reference TRBV5-6 and TRBJ2-1, the CDR3 gives the full variable domain: DAGVTQSPTHLIKTRGQQVTLRCSPKSGHDTVSWYQQALGQGPQFIFQYYEEEERQRGNFPDRFSGHQFPNYSSELNVNALLLGDSALYLCASSWGLAGVGEQFFGPGTRLTVL.

The CDR3 is CASSLGRDYTEAFF. Written as DNA, the CDR3 is TGTGCCAGCAGCCTGGGGCGGGACTACACTGAAGCTTTCTTT. The J gene is TRBJ1-1, the V gene TRBV7-9; TRBD1 is a possible D gene (5 bases). The CDR3 sequence is 14 residues long. Germline CDR1 is SEHNR and CDR2 is FQNEAQ (reference sequence). Trimming took 5 bases from V and 3 from J, leaving 13 bases between them.

This sequence joins TRBV4-2 and TRBJ1-2; the D gene is possibly TRBD1 (5 bases). The germline V gene encodes CDR1 LGHNA and CDR2 YNFKEQ. Trimming cost V 0 bases and J 6 bases, with 14 bases left between them. This CDR3 contains 15 residues. The CDR3 coding sequence is TGTGCCAGCAGCCAAGAGGGGTCAGGGAAGGATGGCTACACCTTC. It translates to CASSQEGSGKDGYTF.